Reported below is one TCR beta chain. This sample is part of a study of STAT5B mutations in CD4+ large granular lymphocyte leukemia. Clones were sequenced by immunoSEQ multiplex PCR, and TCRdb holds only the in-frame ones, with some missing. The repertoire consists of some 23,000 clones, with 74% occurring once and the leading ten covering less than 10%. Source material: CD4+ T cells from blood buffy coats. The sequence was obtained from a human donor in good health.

CDR3 sequence: CAWSRLVSGEQFF. As DNA, the CDR3 is TGTGCCTGGAGTCGCCTAGTTAGCGGAGAGCAGTTCTTC. The genes are TRBV30 and TRBJ2-1; D may be TRBD2 (6 bases). Per germline, CDR1 GTSNPN and CDR2 SVGIG (reference sequence). The CDR3 runs to 13 residues. V was shortened by 2 bases and J by 10 bases, with 15 bases between the two germline ends. Based on the CDR3 plus reference TRBV30 and TRBJ2-1, the full variable domain is SQTIHQWPATLVQPVGSPLSLECTVEGTSNPNLYWYRQAAGRGLQLLFYSVGIGQISSEVPQNLSASRPQDRQFILSSKKLLLSDSGFYLCAWSRLVSGEQFFGPGTRLTVL.